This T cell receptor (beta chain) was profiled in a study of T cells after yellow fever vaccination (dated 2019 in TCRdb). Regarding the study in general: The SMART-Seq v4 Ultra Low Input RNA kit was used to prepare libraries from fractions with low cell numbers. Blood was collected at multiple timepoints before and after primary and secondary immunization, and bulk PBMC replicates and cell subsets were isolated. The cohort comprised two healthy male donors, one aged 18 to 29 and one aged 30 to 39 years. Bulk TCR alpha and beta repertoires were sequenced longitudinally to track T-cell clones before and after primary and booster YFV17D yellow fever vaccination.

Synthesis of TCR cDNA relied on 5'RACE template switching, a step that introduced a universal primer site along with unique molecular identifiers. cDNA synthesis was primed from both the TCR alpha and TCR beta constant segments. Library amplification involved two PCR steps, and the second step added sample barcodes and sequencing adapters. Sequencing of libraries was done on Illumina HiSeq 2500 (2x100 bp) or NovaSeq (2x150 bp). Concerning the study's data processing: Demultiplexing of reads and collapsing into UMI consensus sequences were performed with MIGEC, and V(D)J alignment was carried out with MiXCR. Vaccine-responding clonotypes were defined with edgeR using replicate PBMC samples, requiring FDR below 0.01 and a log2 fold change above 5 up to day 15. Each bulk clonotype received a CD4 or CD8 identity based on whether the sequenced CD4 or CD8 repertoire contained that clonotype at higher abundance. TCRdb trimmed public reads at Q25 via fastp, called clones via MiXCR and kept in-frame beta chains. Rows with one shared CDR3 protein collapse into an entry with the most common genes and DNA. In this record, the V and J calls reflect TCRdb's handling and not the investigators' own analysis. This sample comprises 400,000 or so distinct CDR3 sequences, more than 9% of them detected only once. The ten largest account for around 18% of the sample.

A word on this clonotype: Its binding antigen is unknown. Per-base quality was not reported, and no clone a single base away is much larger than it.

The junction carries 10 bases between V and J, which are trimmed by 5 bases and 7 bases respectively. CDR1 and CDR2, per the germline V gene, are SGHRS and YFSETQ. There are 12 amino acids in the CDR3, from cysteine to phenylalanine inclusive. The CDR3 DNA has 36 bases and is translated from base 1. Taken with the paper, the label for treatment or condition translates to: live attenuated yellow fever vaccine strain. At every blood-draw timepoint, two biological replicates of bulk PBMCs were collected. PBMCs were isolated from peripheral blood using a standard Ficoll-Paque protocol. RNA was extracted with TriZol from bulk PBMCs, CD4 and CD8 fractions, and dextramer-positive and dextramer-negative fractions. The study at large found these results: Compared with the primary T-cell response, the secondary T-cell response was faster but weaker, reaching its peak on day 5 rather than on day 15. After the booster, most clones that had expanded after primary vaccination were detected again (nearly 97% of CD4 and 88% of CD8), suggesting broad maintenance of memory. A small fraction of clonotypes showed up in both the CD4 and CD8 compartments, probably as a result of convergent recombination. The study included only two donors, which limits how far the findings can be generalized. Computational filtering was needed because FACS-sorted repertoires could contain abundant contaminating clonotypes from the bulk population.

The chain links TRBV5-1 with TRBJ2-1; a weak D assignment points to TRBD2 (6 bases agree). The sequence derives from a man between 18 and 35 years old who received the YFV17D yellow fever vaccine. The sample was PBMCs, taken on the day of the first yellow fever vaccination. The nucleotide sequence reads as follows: TGCGCCAGCAGGGAGGGATGGAATGAGCAGTTCTTC. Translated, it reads CASREGWNEQFF.